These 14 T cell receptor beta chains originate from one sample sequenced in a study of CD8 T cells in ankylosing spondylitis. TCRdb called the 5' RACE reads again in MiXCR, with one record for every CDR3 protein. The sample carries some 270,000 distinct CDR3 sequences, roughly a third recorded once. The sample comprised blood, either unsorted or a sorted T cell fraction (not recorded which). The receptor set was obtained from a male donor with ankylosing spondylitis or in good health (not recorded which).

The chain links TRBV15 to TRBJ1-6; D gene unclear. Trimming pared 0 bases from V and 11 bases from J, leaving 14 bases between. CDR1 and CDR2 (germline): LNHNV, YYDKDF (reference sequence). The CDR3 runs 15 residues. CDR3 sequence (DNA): TGTGCCACCAGCAGAGATCAAAGTGCGGCGGCACCCCTCCACTTT. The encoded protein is CATSRDQSAAAPLHF.

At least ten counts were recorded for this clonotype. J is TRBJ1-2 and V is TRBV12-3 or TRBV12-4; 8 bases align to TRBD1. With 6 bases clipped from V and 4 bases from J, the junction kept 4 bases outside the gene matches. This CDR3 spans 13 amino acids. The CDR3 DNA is TGTGCCAGCAGCCCAGGGGGCGGCTATGGCTACACCTTC. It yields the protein CASSPGGGYGYTF.

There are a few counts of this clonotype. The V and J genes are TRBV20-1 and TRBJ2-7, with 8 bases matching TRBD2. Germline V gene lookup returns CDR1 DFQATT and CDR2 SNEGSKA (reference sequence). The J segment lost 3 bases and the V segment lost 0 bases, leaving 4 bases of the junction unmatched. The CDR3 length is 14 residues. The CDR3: CSARERGGIYEQYF. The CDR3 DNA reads TGCAGTGCTAGAGAACGGGGGGGGATCTACGAGCAGTACTTC.

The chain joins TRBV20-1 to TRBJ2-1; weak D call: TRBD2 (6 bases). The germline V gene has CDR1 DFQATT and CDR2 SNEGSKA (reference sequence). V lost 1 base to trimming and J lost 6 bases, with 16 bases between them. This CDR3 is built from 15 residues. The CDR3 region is CSARGRGGYLNEQFF. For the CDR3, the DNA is TGCAGTGCTAGAGGTCGTGGGGGGTACCTCAATGAGCAGTTCTTC.

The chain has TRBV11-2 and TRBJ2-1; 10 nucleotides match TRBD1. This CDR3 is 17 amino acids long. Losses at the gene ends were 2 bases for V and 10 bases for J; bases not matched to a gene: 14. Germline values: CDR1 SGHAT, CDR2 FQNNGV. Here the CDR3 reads CASSLRDRGNAAGEQFF. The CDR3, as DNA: TGTGCCAGCAGCTTAAGGGACAGGGGTAACGCCGCTGGCGAGCAGTTCTTC.

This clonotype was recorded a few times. The CDR3 reads CASSPNLAGRDNEQFF. The CDR3 DNA sequence: TGTGCCAGCAGCCCGAACCTAGCGGGACGGGACAATGAGCAGTTCTTC. The chain has TRBV3-1 and TRBJ2-1, with 9 bases matching TRBD2. Germline assignment: CDR1 LGHDT and CDR2 YNNKEL (reference sequence). V shed 4 bases, J shed 5 bases, and the junction held 9 bases outside the gene matches. CDR3 length equals 16 residues.

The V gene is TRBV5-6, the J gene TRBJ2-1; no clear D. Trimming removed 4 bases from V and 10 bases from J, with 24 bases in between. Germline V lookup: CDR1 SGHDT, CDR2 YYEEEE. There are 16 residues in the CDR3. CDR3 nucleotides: TGTGCCAGCAGCCCGCACTCGAAAAGGGTCGGTCGGGAGCAGTTCTTC. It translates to CASSPHSKRVGREQFF.

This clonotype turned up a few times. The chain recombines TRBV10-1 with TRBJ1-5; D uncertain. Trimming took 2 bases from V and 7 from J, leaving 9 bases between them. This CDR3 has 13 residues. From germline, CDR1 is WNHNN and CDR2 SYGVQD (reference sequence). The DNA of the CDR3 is TGCGCCAGCAGTGAGGCGGTTGGGCAGCCCCAGCATTTT. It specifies CASSEAVGQPQHF.

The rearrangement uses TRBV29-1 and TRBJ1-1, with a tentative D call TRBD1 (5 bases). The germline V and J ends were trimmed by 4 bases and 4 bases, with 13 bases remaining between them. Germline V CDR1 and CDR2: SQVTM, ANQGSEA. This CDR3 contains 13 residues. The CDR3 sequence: CSVGGVLATEAFF. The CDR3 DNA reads TGCAGCGTTGGAGGGGTTCTTGCCACTGAAGCTTTCTTT.

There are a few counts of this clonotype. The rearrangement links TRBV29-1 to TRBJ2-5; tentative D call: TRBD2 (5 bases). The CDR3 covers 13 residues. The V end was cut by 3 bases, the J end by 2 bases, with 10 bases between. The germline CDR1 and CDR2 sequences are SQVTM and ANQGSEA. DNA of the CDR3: TGCAGCGTTGAGCGGCGGGCTCAAGAGACCCAGTACTTC. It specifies CSVERRAQETQYF.

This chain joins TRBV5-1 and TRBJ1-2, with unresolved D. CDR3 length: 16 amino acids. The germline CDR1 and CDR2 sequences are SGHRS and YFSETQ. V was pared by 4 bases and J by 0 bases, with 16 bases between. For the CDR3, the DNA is TGCGCCAGCAGCCCCCTACGGAAGACTTCTAACTATGGCTACACCTTC. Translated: CASSPLRKTSNYGYTF.

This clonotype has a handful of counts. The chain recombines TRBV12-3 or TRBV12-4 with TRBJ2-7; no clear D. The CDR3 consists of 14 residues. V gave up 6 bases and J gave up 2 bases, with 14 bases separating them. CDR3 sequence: CASSYTTPPYEQYF. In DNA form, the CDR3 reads TGTGCCAGCAGCTATACGACGCCGCCCTACGAGCAGTACTTC.

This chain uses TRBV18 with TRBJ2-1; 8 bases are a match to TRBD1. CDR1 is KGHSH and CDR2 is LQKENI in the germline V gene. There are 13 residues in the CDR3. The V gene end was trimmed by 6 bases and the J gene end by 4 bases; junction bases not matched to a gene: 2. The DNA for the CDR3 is TGTGCCAGCTCCTGGACAGGGTACAATGAGCAGTTCTTC. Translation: CASSWTGYNEQFF.

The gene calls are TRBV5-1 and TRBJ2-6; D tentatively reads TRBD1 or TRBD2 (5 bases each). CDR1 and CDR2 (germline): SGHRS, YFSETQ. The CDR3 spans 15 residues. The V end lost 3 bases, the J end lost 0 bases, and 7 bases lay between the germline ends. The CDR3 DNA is TGCGCCAGCAGCTACGGGACCTCTGGGGCCAACGTCCTGACTTTC. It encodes CASSYGTSGANVLTF.